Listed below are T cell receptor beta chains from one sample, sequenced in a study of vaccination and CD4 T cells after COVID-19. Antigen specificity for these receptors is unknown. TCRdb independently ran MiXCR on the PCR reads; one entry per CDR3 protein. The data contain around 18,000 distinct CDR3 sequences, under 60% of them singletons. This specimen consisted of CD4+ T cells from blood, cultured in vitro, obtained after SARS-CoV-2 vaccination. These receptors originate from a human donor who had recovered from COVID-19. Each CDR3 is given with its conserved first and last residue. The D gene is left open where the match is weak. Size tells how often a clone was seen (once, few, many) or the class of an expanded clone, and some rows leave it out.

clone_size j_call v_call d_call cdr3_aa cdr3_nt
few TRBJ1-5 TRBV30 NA CAVGGHYSNQPQHF TGTGCCGTGGGCGGCCATTATAGCAATCAGCCCCAGCATTTT
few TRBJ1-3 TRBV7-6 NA CASSSPWGFGNTIYF TGTGCCAGCAGCTCGCCTTGGGGTTTTGGAAACACCATATATTTT
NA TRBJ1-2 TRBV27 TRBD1 CASTGQGNYGYTF TGTGCCAGCACCGGACAGGGCAACTATGGCTACACCTTC
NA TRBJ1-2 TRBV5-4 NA CASSNGTAYGYTF TGTGCCAGCAGCAATGGGACGGCTTATGGCTACACCTTC
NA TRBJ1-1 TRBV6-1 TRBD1 CASRTRGTGTEAFF TGTGCCAGCAGAACCCGTGGGACAGGCACTGAAGCTTTCTTT
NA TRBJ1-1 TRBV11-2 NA CASSLQGIEAFF TGTGCCAGCAGCTTACAGGGAATTGAAGCTTTCTTT
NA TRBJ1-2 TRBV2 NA CASSAGDFGNGYTF TGTGCCAGCAGTGCTGGGGATTTCGGCAATGGCTACACCTTC
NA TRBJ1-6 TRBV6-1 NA CASSPTRGPLHF TGTGCCAGCAGTCCGACCCGGGGGCCCCTCCACTTT
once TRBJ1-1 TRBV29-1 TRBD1 CSVVGQGTEAFF TGCAGCGTTGTTGGACAGGGTACTGAAGCTTTCTTT
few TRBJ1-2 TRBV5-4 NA CASSPPGTFYGYTF TGTGCCAGCAGCCCCCCGGGGACCTTCTATGGCTACACCTTC
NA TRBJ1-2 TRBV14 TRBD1 CASSQGDRGGGYTF TGTGCCAGCAGCCAGGGGGACAGGGGAGGTGGCTACACCTTC